This T cell receptor beta chain was profiled in a study of OX40 agonist ivuxolimab in advanced cancers. At the level of the study: It was ivuxolimab, an agonistic anti-OX40 (CD134) antibody, that patients were treated with.

This CDR3 has 11 amino acids. Germline-derived CDR1 and CDR2 are MNHEY and SVGAGI. V was clipped by 4 bases and J by 3 bases, with 4 bases between them. Measured with immunoSEQ multiplex PCR; TCRdb has only the in-frame clones, and not every one. The sample includes 20,000 to 25,000 clones, around 87% of them seen just once. This specimen consisted of CD4+ or CD8+ T cells sorted from blood, obtained in a trial of the OX40 agonist ivuxolimab. This rearrangement joins TRBV6-5 to TRBJ2-7; D call uncertain. The origin of this receptor is an adult with an advanced solid tumor such as melanoma, head and neck, liver or kidney cancer. CDR3 DNA: TGTGCCAGCAGTTTAGGCTACGAGCAGTACTTC. Translated: CASSLGYEQYF.